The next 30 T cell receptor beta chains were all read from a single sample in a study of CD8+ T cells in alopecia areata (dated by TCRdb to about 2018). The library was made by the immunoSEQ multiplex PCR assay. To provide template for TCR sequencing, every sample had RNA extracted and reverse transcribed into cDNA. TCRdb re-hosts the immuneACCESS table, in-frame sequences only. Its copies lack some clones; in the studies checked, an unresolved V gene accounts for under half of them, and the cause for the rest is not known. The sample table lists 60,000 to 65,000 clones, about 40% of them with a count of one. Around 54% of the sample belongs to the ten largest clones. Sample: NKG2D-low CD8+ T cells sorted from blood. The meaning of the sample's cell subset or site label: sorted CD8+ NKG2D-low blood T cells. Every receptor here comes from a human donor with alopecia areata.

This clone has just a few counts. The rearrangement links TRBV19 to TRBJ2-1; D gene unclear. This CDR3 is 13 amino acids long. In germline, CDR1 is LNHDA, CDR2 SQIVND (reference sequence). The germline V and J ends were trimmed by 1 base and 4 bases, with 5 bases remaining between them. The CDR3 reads CASSIVAYNEQFF. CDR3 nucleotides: TGTGCCAGTAGTATAGTAGCTTACAATGAGCAGTTCTTC.

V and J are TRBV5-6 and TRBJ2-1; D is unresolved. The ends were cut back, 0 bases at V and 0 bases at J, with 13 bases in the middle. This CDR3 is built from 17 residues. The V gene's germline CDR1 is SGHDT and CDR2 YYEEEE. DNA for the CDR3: TGTGCCAGCAGCTTGGGCGCCGGAGATTACTCCTACAATGAGCAGTTCTTC. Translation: CASSLGAGDYSYNEQFF.

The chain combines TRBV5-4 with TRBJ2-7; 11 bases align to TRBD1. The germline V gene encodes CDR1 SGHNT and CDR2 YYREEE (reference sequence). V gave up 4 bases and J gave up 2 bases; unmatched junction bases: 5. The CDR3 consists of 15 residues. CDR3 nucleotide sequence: TGTGCCAGCAGCAACCCGGGACAGGGGGCCTACGAGCAGTACTTC. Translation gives CASSNPGQGAYEQYF.

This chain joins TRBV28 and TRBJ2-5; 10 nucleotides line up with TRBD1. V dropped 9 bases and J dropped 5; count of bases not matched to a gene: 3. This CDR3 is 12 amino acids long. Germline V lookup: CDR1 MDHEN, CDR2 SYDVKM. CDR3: CASDRGLETQYF. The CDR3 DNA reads TGTGCCAGTGACAGGGGGCTTGAGACCCAGTACTTC.

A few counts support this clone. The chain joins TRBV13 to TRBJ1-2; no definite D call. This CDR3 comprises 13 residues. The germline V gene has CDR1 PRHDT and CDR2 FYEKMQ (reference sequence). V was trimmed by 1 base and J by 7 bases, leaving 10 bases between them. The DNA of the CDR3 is TGTGCCAGCAGCTTAGCCAGTCTAGGTGGCTACACCTTC. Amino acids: CASSLASLGGYTF.

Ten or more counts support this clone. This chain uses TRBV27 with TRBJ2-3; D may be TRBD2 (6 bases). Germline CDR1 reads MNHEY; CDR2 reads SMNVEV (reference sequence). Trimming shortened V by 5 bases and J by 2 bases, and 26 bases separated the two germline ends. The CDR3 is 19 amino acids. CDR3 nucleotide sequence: TGTGCCAGCAGTCACTATGCCCCGGTGAGGAGGGTCTCCACAGATACGCAGTATTTT. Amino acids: CASSHYAPVRRVSTDTQYF.

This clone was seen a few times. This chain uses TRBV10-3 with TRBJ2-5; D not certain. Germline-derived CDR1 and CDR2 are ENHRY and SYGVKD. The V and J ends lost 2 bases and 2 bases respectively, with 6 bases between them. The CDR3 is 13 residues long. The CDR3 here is CAISEGWQETQYF. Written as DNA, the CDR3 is TGTGCCATCAGTGAGGGGTGGCAAGAGACCCAGTACTTC.

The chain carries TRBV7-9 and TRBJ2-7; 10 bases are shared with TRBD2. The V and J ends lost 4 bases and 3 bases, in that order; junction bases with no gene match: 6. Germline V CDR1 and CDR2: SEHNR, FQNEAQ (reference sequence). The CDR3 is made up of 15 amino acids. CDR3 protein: CASSSVAGGIYEQYF. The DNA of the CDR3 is TGTGCCAGCAGCTCAGTAGCGGGAGGAATCTACGAGCAGTACTTC.

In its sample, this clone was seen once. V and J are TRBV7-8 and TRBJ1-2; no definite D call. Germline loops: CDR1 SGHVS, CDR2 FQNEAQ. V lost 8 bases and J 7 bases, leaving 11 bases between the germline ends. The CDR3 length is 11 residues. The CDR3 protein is CASSISGGYTF. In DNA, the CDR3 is TGTGCCAGCTCCATCAGCGGTGGCTACACCTTC.

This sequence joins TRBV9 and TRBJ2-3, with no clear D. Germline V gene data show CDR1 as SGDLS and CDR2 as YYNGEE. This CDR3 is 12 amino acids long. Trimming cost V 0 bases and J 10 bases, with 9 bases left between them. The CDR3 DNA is TGTGCCAGCAGCGTAGAGGGTAAGGCGCAGTATTTT. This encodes CASSVEGKAQYF.

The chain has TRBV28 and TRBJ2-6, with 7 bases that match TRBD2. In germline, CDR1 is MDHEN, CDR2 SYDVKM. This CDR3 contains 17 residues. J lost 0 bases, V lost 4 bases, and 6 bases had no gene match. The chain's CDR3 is CASSYGGSGSGANVLTF. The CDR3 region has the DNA TGTGCCAGCAGTTATGGCGGGAGCGGCTCTGGGGCCAACGTCCTGACTTTC.

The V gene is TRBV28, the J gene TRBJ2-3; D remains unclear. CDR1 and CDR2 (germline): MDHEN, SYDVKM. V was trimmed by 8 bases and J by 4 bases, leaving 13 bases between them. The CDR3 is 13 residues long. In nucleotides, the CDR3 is TGTGCCAGCCGGGTTTTCCCCGCAGATACGCAGTATTTT. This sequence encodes CASRVFPADTQYF.

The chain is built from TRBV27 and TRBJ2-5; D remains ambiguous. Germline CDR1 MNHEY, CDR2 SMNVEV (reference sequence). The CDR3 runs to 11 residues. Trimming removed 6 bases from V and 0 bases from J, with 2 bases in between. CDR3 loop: CASSYQETQYF. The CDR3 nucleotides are TGTGCCAGCAGCTACCAAGAGACCCAGTACTTC.

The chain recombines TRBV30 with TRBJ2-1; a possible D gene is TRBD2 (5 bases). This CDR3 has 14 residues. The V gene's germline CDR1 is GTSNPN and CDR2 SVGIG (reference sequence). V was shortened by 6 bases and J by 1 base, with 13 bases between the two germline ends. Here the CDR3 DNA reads TGTGCCTGCTCAGCGGAACGTTCCTACAATGAGCAGTTCTTC. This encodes CACSAERSYNEQFF.

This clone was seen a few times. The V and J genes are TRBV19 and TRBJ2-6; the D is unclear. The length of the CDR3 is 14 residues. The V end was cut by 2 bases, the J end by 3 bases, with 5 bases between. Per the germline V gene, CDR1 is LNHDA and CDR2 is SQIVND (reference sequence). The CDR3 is CASSISGGANVLTF. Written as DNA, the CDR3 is TGTGCCAGTAGTATATCCGGTGGGGCCAACGTCCTGACTTTC.

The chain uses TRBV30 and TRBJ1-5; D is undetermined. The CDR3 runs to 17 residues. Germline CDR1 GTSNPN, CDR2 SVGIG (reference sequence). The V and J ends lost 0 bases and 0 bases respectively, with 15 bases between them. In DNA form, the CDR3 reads TGTGCCTGGAGTGTACGGCAGCGCCTTTATAGCAATCAGCCCCAGCATTTT. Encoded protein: CAWSVRQRLYSNQPQHF.

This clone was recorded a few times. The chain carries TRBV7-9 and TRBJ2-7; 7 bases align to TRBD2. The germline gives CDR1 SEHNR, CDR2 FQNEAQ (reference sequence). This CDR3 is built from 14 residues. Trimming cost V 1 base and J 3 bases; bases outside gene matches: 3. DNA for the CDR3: TGTGCCAGCAGCTTAGTGGGCGGGGGCTACGAGCAGTACTTC. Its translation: CASSLVGGGYEQYF.

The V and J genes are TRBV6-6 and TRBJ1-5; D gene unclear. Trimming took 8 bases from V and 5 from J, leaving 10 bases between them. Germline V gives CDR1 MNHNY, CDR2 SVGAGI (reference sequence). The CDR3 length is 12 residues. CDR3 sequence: CASQDGHQPQHF. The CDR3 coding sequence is TGTGCCAGCCAGGACGGTCATCAGCCCCAGCATTTT.

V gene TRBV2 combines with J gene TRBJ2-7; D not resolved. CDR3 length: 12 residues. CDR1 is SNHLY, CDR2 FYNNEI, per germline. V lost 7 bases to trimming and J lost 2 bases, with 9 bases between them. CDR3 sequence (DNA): TGTGCCAGCATCCCGGACCCCTACGAGCAGTACTTC. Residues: CASIPDPYEQYF.

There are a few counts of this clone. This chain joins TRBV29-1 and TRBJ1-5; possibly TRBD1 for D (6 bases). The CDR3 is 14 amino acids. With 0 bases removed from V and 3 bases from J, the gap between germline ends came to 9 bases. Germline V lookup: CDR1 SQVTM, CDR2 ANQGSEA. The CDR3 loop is CSVEEGGPNQPQHF. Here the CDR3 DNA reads TGCAGCGTTGAAGAGGGGGGCCCCAATCAGCCCCAGCATTTT.

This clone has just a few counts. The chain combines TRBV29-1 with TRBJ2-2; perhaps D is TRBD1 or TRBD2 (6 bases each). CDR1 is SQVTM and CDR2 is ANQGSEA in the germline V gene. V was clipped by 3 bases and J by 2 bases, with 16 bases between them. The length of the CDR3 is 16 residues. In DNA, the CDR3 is TGCAGCGTTGAGGGGGGCAGGGAATTCAACACCGGGGAGCTGTTTTTT. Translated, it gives CSVEGGREFNTGELFF.

The CDR3 DNA reads as TGTGCCAGCAGCAGCGGGACTAGCAATGAGCAGTTCTTC. It yields the protein CASSSGTSNEQFF. This rearrangement joins TRBV14 to TRBJ2-1; 8 bases fit TRBD2. The germline CDR1 and CDR2 sequences are SGHDN and FVKESK. V dropped 5 bases and J dropped 6; count of bases not matched to a gene: 3. CDR3 size: 13 residues.

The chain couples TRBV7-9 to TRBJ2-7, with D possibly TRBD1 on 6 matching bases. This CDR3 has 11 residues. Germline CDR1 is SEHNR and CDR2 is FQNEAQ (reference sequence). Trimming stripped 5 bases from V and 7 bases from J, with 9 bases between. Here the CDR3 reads CASSEDREQYF. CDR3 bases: TGTGCCAGCAGCGAAGACAGGGAGCAGTACTTC. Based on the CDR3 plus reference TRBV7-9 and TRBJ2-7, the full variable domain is DTGVSQNPRHKITKRGQNVTFRCDPISEHNRLYWYRQTLGQGPEFLTYFQNEAQLEKSRLLSDRFSAERPKGSFSTLEIQRTEQGDSAMYLCASSEDREQYFGPGTRLTVT.

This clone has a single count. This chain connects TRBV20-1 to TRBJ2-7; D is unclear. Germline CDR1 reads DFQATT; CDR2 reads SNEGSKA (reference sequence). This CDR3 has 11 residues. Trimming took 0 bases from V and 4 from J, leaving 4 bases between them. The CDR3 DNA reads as TGCAGTGCTAGAGATCAGTACGAGCAGTACTTC. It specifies CSARDQYEQYF.

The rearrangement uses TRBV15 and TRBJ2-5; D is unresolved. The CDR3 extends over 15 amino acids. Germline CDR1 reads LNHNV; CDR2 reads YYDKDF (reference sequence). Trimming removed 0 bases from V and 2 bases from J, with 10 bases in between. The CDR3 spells CATSRDLSKQETQYF. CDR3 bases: TGTGCCACCAGCAGAGATTTGAGTAAGCAAGAGACCCAGTACTTC.

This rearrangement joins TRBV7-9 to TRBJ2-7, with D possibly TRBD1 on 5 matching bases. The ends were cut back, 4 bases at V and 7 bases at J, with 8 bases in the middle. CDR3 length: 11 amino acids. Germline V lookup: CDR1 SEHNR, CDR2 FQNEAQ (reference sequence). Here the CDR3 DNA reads TGTGCCAGCAGCTCCGACAGAGAGCAGTACTTC. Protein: CASSSDREQYF.

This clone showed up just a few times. For the CDR3, the DNA is TGTGCCAGCAGTGACGGACGAATCAATGAGCAGTTCTTC. It codes for CASSDGRINEQFF. The gene calls are TRBV6-4 and TRBJ2-1; no firm D call. CDR1 is MRHNA and CDR2 is SNTAGT in the germline V gene. The V and J ends lost 2 bases and 6 bases respectively, with 8 bases between them. This CDR3 contains 13 residues.

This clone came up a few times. CDR3 loop: CASSSQLSQGGGEKLFF. CDR3 DNA: TGTGCCAGCAGCTCTCAACTATCACAGGGAGGAGGAGAAAAACTGTTTTTT. This sequence joins TRBV7-9 and TRBJ1-4, with D perhaps matching TRBD1 (6 bases). The CDR3 sequence is 17 residues long. Germline CDR1 reads SEHNR; CDR2 reads FQNEAQ (reference sequence). Trimming took 4 bases from V and 8 from J, leaving 23 bases between them.

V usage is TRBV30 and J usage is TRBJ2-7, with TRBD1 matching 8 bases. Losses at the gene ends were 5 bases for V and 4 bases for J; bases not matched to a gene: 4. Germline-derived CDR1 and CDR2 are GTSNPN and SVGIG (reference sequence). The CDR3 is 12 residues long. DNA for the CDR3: TGTGCCTGGGCGACAGGGGAATACGAGCAGTACTTC. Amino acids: CAWATGEYEQYF.

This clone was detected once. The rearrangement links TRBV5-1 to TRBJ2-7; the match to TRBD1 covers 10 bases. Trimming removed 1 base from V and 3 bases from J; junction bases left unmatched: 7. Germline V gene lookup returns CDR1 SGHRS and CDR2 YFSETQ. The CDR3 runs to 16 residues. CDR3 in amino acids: CASSLTGQGGSYEQYF. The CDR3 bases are TGCGCCAGCAGCTTGACCGGACAGGGGGGGAGCTACGAGCAGTACTTC.